Following are 18 T cell receptor beta chains from one sample sequenced in a study of T cell responses to AZD1222 COVID-19 vaccine (dated by TCRdb to the early 2020s). The time point label for this specimen denotes: baseline before first vaccination. In the paper's terms, the treatment or condition label means: meningococcal conjugate vaccine given as trial control. Libraries were constructed by the immunoSEQ multiplex PCR assay. The source is immuneACCESS, and TCRdb retained only in-frame sequences with V and J called. Part of the clones is not carried over; for the studies checked, unresolved V genes explain less than half of this, and the remainder is unexplained. For this sample the table gives 130,000 to 150,000 clones, of which 80% to 95% were detected only once. Of the sample, about 3% is held by the ten largest clones. The specimen comprised peripheral blood, sampled on day 0 of MenACWY control vaccination. These receptors were taken from an adult in good health.

This clone showed up just once. This sequence joins TRBV29-1 and TRBJ1-1, with D unclear. The V gene's germline CDR1 is SQVTM and CDR2 ANQGSEA. The CDR3 sequence is 13 residues long. Trimming shortened V by 6 bases and J by 4 bases, and 15 bases separated the two germline ends. The CDR3 region is CSVRGRVSTEAFF. The CDR3 nucleotides read TGCAGCGTGCGAGGGAGGGTGAGCACTGAAGCTTTCTTT.

The chain has TRBV2 and TRBJ2-5, with a tentative D call TRBD2 (6 bases). CDR3 length: 12 residues. The V gene lost 7 bases and the J gene lost 7 bases, with 13 bases spanning the gap. Germline CDR1 reads SNHLY; CDR2 reads FYNNEI. CDR3 amino acids: CASTPGEGTQYF. The CDR3 region has the DNA TGTGCCAGCACCCCGGGGGAAGGGACCCAGTACTTC.

This clone occurred once. V and J are TRBV28 and TRBJ2-6, with 12 positions matching TRBD2. The V and J ends lost 4 bases and 13 bases, in that order; junction bases with no gene match: 8. This CDR3 spans 15 amino acids. Germline lookup yields CDR1 MDHEN and CDR2 SYDVKM. CDR3 region: CASSSSTSGSRVLTF. DNA of the CDR3: TGTGCCAGCAGTTCCTCGACTAGCGGGAGTAGGGTCCTGACTTTC.

This chain connects TRBV5-8 to TRBJ1-5; D possibly corresponds to TRBD1 (5 bases). The V gene lost 4 bases and the J gene lost 0 bases, with 14 bases spanning the gap. Germline CDR1 SGHTS, CDR2 YDEGEE. This CDR3 comprises 16 residues. This chain's CDR3 is CASSPWGSHSNQPQHF. DNA of the CDR3: TGTGCCAGCAGCCCCTGGGGCAGCCATAGCAATCAGCCCCAGCATTTT.

The gene calls are TRBV27 and TRBJ2-7, with D possibly called TRBD1 or TRBD2 (5 bases each). The CDR3 extends over 14 amino acids. Trimming shortened V by 6 bases and J by 4 bases, and 16 bases separated the two germline ends. The germline CDR1 and CDR2 sequences are MNHEY and SMNVEV (reference sequence). The CDR3 nucleotides are TGTGCCAGCAGCCTCCGGGACCTATCTTACGAGCAGTACTTC. It specifies CASSLRDLSYEQYF.

This clone has more than one count but fewer than ten. The rearrangement links TRBV7-9 to TRBJ1-2; no definite D call. Trimming took off 4 bases at V and 1 base at J, with 1 base between the two ends. Germline V gene lookup returns CDR1 SEHNR and CDR2 FQNEAQ (reference sequence). The CDR3 covers 11 residues. The CDR3 DNA follows: TGTGCCAGCAGCTATAACTATGGCTACACCTTC. It is translated as CASSYNYGYTF. Supplemented by reference TRBV7-9 and TRBJ1-2, the full variable domain reads DTGVSQNPRHKITKRGQNVTFRCDPISEHNRLYWYRQTLGQGPEFLTYFQNEAQLEKSRLLSDRFSAERPKGSFSTLEIQRTEQGDSAMYLCASSYNYGYTFGSGTRLTVV.

This chain joins TRBV11-3 and TRBJ2-7, with D possibly matching TRBD1 (5 bases). The CDR3 length is 13 residues. V lost 2 bases and J lost 5, with 10 bases in between. From germline, CDR1 is SGHNT and CDR2 YENEEA. The CDR3 region is CASSLNRFDEQYF. The CDR3 DNA reads as TGTGCCAGCAGCTTAAACAGGTTCGACGAGCAGTACTTC.

This clone appeared a single time. The chain combines TRBV5-6 with TRBJ2-2, with 7 bases aligning to TRBD2. Per the germline V gene, CDR1 is SGHDT and CDR2 is YYEEEE. Germline trimming cut 0 bases from V and 7 bases from J; bases unmatched to any gene: 12. The CDR3 is 17 residues long. The CDR3 DNA is TGTGCCAGCAGCTTGGGGCTAGCGGCCCCGCTTGGCGGGGAGCTGTTTTTT. Translation: CASSLGLAAPLGGELFF.

The CDR3 DNA sequence: TGTGCCAGCAGCTTTCGGGACAGCTACGAGCAGTACTTC. This codes for CASSFRDSYEQYF. V gene TRBV7-2 combines with J gene TRBJ2-7; 7 nucleotides align to TRBD1. V shed 3 bases and J 3 bases; nucleotides not matched to a gene: 2. This CDR3 spans 13 amino acids. In germline, CDR1 is SGHTA, CDR2 FQGNSA.

The gene calls are TRBV5-1 and TRBJ1-2, with D possibly matching TRBD1 (5 bases). The CDR3 has 17 amino acids. V was trimmed by 0 bases and J by 2 bases, leaving 17 bases between them. The germline CDR1 and CDR2 sequences are SGHRS and YFSETQ. The CDR3 nucleotides read TGCGCCAGCAGCTTGGAGTTCCCCACAGGAATCAACTATGGCTACACCTTC. Encoded protein: CASSLEFPTGINYGYTF.

J is TRBJ2-1 and V is TRBV7-2; 7 bases line up with TRBD1. The ends lost 2 bases at V and 3 bases at J; junction bases unmatched: 10. There are 17 residues in the CDR3. Germline loops: CDR1 SGHTA, CDR2 FQGNSA. As DNA, the CDR3 is TGTGCCAGCAGCTTATCGGCCGCGAGACAGGGCTACAATGAGCAGTTCTTC. Amino acids: CASSLSAARQGYNEQFF. Full variable domain (rest looked up from reference TRBV7-2 and TRBJ2-1): GAGVSQSPSNKVTEKGKDVELRCDPISGHTALYWYRQSLGQGLEFLIYFQGNSAPDKSGLPSDRFSAERTGGSVSTLTIQRTQQEDSAVYLCASSLSAARQGYNEQFFGPGTRLTVL.

J is TRBJ1-2 and V is TRBV6-6, with unresolved D. V was shortened by 7 bases and J by 7 bases, with 19 bases between the two germline ends. The CDR3 spans 14 residues. The V gene's germline CDR1 is MNHNY and CDR2 SVGAGI (reference sequence). CDR3 DNA: TGTGCCAGCACCCCCTCAGTTGGGCTACCTGGCTACACCTTC. This gives the protein CASTPSVGLPGYTF.

The rearrangement links TRBV4-2 to TRBJ1-1, with D unresolved. The V and J ends lost 0 bases and 1 base respectively, with 6 bases between them. This CDR3 spans 14 amino acids. Germline CDR1 LGHNA, CDR2 YNFKEQ. CDR3 sequence (DNA): TGTGCCAGCAGCCAAGATTCCAAGAACACTGAAGCTTTCTTT. It codes for CASSQDSKNTEAFF.

This chain links TRBV15 with TRBJ2-5; D gene uncertain. The CDR3 runs 13 residues. The germline V gene has CDR1 LNHNV and CDR2 YYDKDF (reference sequence). V lost 1 base to trimming and J lost 2 bases, with 5 bases between them. CDR3 sequence reads: CATSRAPQETQYF. The CDR3 nucleotides are TGTGCCACCAGCAGAGCGCCTCAAGAGACCCAGTACTTC.

The J gene is TRBJ1-1, the V gene TRBV10-1, with 7 bases fitting TRBD1. The CDR3 runs 12 residues. CDR1 and CDR2 (germline): WNHNN, SYGVQD (reference sequence). J lost 9 bases, V lost 11 bases, and 12 bases had no gene match. The CDR3 sequence: CAATGAYPQAFF. The CDR3 nucleotides read TGCGCCGCTACAGGGGCGTACCCACAAGCTTTCTTT.

This clone is classed as medium-sized. The V and J genes are TRBV15 and TRBJ1-5, with 9 bases identical to TRBD1. CDR3 length: 15 residues. The V gene end was trimmed by 7 bases and the J gene end by 3 bases; junction bases not matched to a gene: 7. Per the germline V gene, CDR1 is LNHNV and CDR2 is YYDKDF (reference sequence). The CDR3 is CATNPGQGPNQPQHF. CDR3 nucleotide sequence: TGTGCCACCAATCCGGGACAGGGACCCAATCAGCCCCAGCATTTT.

This rearrangement joins TRBV6-5 to TRBJ1-1, with a tentative D call TRBD1 (5 bases). CDR3 length: 15 residues. CDR1 is MNHEY, CDR2 SVGAGI, per germline. V gave up 5 bases and J gave up 4 bases, with 17 bases separating them. CDR3 nucleotide sequence: TGTGCCAGCAGTCCCTGGGGGAGAATGAGCACTGAAGCTTTCTTT. Translating it yields CASSPWGRMSTEAFF.

The V gene is TRBV28, the J gene TRBJ1-5, with D perhaps TRBD1 (6 bases). Germline loops: CDR1 MDHEN, CDR2 SYDVKM. Trimming took off 6 bases at V and 10 bases at J, with 16 bases between the two ends. The CDR3 is made up of 13 amino acids. The CDR3 bases are TGTGCCAGCAGAGCCGGGACAAACGGACCCCAGCATTTT. It yields the protein CASRAGTNGPQHF.